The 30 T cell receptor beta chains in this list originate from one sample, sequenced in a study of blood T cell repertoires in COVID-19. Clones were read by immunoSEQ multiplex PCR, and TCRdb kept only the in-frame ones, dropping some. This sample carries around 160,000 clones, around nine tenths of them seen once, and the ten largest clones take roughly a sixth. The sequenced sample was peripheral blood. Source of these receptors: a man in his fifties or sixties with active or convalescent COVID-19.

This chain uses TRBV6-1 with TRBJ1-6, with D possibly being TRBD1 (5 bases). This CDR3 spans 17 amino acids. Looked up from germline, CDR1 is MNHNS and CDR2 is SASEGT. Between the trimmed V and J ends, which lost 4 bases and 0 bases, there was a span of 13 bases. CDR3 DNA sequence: TGTGCCAGCAGTGGGGGGGTGGCGTACTCCTATAATTCACCCCTCCACTTT. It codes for CASSGGVAYSYNSPLHF.

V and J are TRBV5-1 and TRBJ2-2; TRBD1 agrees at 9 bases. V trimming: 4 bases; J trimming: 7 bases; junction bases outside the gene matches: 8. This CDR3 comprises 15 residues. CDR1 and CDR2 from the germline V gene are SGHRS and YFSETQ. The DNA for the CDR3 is TGCGCCAGCAGCCTAGGGACAGGGTCCGGCGGGGAGCTGTTTTTT. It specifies CASSLGTGSGGELFF. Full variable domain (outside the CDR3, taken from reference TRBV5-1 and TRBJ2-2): KAGVTQTPRYLIKTRGQQVTLSCSPISGHRSVSWYQQTPGQGLQFLFEYFSETQRNKGNFPGRFSGRQFSNSRSEMNVSTLELGDSALYLCASSLGTGSGGELFFGEGSRLTVL.

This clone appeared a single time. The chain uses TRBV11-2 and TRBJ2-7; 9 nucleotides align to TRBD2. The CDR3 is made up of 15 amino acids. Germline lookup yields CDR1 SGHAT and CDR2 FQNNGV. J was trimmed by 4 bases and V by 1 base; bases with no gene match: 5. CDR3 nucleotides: TGTGCCAGCAGCTTAGCCAGCGGGAGGATTTACGAGCAGTACTTC. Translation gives CASSLASGRIYEQYF.

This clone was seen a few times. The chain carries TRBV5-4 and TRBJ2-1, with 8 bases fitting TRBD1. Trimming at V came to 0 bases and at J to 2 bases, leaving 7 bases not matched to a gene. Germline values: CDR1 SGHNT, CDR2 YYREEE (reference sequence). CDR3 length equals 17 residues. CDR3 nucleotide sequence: TGTGCCAGCAGCTTGGGTGCATTACAGGGGGCCTACAATGAGCAGTTCTTC. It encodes CASSLGALQGAYNEQFF.

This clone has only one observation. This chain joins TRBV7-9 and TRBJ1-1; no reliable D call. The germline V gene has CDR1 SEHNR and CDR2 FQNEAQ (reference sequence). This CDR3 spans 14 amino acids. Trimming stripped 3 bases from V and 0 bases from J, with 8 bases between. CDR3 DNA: TGTGCCAGCAGCTTCTATAGTTTGAACACTGAAGCTTTCTTT. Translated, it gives CASSFYSLNTEAFF.

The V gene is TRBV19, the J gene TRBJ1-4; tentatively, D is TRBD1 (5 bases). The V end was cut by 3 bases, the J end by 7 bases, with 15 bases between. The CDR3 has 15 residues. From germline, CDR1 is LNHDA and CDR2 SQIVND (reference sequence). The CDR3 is CASSISGGRGEKLFF. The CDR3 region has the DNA TGTGCCAGTAGTATTAGCGGGGGAAGGGGTGAAAAACTGTTTTTT.

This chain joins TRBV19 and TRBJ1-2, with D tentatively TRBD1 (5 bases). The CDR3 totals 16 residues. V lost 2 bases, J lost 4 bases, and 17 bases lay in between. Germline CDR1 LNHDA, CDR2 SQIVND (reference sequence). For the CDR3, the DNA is TGTGCCAGTAGTATAATACTCAGGGCCAACTTCTATGGCTACACCTTC. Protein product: CASSIILRANFYGYTF.

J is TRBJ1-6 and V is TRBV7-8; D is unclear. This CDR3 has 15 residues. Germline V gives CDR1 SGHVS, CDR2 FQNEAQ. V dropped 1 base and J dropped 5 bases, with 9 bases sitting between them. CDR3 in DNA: TGTGCCAGCAGCTTAGGCCAGGCTAATAATTCACCCCTCCACTTT. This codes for CASSLGQANNSPLHF.

CDR3 protein: CASSMKGQGEAYNEQFF. CDR3 bases: TGTGCCAGTAGTATGAAGGGACAGGGGGAAGCCTACAATGAGCAGTTCTTC. V is TRBV19 and J is TRBJ2-1; 11 positions agree with TRBD1. The germline V gene has CDR1 LNHDA and CDR2 SQIVND (reference sequence). This CDR3 is 17 amino acids long. V lost 3 bases to trimming and J lost 2 bases; unmatched junction nucleotides: 6.

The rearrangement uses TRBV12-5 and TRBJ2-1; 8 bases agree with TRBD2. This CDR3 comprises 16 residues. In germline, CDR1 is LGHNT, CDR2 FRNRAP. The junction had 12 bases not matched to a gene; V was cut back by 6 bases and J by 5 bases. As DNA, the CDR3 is TGTGCTAGTGGCCGCCCCCTAGCGGGCAATGACAATGAGCAGTTCTTC. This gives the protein CASGRPLAGNDNEQFF.

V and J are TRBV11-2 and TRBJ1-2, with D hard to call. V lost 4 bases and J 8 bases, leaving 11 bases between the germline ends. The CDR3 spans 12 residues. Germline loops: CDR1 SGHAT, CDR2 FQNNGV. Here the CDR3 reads CASSSEGGGYTF. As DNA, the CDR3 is TGTGCCAGCAGCTCTGAAGGAGGGGGCTACACCTTC.

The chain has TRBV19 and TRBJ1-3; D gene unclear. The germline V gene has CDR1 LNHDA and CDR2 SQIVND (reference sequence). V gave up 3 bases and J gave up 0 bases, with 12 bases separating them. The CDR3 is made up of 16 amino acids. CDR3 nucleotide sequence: TGTGCCAGTAGTATCTTCGTCAGTATCTCTGGAAACACCATATATTTT. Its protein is CASSIFVSISGNTIYF.

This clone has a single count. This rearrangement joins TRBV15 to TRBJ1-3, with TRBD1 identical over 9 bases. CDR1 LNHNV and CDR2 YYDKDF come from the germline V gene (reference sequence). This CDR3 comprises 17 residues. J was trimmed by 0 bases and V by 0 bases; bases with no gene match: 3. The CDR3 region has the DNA TGTGCCACCAGCAGAGATACAGGGGGCACCTCTGGAAACACCATATATTTT. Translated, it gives CATSRDTGGTSGNTIYF.

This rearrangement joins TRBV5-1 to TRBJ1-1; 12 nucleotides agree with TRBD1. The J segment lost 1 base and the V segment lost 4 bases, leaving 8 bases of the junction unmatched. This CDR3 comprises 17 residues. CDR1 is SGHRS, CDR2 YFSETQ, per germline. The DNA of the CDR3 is TGCGCCAGCAGCGCCCGGGACAGGGGGCAGGGGAACACTGAAGCTTTCTTT. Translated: CASSARDRGQGNTEAFF.

CDR3 bases: TGTGCCAGCAGCTTAGTTAGTATTGGACTAGCGCCTTACGAGCAGTACTTC. It translates to CASSLVSIGLAPYEQYF. V is TRBV7-2 and J is TRBJ2-7, with 9 nucleotides matching TRBD2. V lost 1 base to trimming and J lost 4 bases; unmatched junction nucleotides: 11. Germline V CDR1 and CDR2: SGHTA, FQGNSA. The length of the CDR3 is 17 residues.

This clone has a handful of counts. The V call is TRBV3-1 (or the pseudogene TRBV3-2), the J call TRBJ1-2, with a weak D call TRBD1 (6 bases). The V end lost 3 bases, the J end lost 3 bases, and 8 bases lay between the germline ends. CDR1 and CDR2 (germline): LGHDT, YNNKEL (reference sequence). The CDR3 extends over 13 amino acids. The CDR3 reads CASSQAGDYGYTF. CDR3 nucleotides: TGTGCCAGCAGCCAGGCAGGGGACTATGGCTACACCTTC.

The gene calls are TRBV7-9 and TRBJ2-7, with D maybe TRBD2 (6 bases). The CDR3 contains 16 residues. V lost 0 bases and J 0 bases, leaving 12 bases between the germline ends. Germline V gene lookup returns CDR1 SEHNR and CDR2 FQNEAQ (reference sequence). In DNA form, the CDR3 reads TGTGCCAGCAGCTTAGCGGCGGGACTGAGCTCCTACGAGCAGTACTTC. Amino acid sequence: CASSLAAGLSSYEQYF.

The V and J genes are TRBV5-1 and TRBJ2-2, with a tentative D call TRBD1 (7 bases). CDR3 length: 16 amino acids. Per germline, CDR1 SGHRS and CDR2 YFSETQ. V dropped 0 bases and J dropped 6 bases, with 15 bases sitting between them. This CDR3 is CASSLEGGGPAGELFF. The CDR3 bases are TGCGCCAGCAGCTTGGAAGGAGGGGGCCCCGCCGGGGAGCTGTTTTTT.

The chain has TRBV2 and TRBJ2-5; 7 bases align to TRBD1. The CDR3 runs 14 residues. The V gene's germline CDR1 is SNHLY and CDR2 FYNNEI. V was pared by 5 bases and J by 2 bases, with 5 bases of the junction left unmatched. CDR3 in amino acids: CASSIRTGQETQYF. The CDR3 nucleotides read TGTGCCAGCAGTATAAGGACAGGACAAGAGACCCAGTACTTC.

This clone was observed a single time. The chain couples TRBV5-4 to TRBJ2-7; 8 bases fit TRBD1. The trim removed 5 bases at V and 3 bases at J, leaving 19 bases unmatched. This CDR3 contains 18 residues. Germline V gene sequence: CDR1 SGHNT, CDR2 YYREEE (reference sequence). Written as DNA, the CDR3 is TGTGCCAGCAGTCACCGAACCGCCGGGACAGGCTCCTACTACGAGCAGTACTTC. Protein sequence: CASSHRTAGTGSYYEQYF.

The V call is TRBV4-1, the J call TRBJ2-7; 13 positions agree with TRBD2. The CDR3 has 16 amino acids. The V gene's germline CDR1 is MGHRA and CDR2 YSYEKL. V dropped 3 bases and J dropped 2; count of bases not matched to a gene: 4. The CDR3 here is CASSQGGLAGTYEQYF. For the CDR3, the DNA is TGCGCCAGCAGCCAGGGGGGACTAGCGGGAACCTACGAGCAGTACTTC.

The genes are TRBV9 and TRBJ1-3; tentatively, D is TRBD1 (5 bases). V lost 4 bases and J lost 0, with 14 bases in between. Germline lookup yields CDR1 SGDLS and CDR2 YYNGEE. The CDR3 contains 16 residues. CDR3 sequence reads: CASSSGLSSSGNTIYF. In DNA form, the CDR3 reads TGTGCCAGCAGCTCGGGACTTTCTAGCTCTGGAAACACCATATATTTT. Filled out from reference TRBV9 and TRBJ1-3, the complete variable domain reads DSGVTQTPKHLITATGQRVTLRCSPRSGDLSVYWYQQSLDQGLQFLIQYYNGEERAKGNILERFSAQQFPDLHSELNLSSLELGDSALYFCASSSGLSSSGNTIYFGEGSWLTVV.

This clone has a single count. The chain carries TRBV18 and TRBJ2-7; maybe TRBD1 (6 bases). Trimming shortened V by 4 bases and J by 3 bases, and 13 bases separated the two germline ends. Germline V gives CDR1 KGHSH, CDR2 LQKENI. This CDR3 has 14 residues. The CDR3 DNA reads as TGTGCCAGCTCACTTACAGGGACCTTCTACGAGCAGTACTTC. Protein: CASSLTGTFYEQYF.

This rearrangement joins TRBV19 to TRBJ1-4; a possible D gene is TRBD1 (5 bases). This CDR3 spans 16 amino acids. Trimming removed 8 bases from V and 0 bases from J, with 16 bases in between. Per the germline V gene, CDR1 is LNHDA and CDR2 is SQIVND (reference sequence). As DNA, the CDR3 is TGTGCCAGTGGACGACAGACTCTTGCAACTAATGAAAAACTGTTTTTT. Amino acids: CASGRQTLATNEKLFF.

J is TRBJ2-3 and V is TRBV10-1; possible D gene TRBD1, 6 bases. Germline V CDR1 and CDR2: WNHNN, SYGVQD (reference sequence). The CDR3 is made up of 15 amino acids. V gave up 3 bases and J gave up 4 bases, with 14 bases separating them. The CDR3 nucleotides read TGCGCCAGCAGTGATGGGCAGGGGAGTGCAGATACGCAGTATTTT. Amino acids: CASSDGQGSADTQYF.

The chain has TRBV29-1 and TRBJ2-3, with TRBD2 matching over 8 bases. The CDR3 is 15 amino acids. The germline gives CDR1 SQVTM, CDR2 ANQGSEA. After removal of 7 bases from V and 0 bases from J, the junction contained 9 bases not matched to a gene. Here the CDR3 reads CSAGRLAGSTDTQYF. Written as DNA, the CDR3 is TGCAGCGCTGGCCGCCTAGCGGGTAGCACAGATACGCAGTATTTT.

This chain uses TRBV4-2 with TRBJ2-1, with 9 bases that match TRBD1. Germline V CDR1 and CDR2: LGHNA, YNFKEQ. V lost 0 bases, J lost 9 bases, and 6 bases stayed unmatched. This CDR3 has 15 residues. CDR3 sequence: CASSQDTGQGTEQFF. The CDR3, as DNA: TGTGCCAGCAGCCAAGATACCGGACAGGGGACTGAGCAGTTCTTC.

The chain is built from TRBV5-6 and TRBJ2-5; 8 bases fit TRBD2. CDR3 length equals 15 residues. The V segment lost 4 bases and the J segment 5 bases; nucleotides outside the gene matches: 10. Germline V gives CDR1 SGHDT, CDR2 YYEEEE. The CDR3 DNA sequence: TGTGCCAGCAGCCCGCCGGGGGGGGCGTTGGAGACCCAGTACTTC. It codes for CASSPPGGALETQYF.

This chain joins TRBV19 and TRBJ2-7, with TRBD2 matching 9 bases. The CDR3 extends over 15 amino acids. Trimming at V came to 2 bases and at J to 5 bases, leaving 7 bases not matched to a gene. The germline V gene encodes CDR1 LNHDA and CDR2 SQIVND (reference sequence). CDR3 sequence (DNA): TGTGCCAGTAGTATATACAGCGGGAGGTTGGACGAGCAGTACTTC. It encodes CASSIYSGRLDEQYF. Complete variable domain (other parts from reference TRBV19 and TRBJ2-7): DGGITQSPKYLFRKEGQNVTLSCEQNLNHDAMYWYRQDPGQGLRLIYYSQIVNDFQKGDIAEGYSVSREKKESFPLTVTSAQKNPTAFYLCASSIYSGRLDEQYFGPGTRLTVT.

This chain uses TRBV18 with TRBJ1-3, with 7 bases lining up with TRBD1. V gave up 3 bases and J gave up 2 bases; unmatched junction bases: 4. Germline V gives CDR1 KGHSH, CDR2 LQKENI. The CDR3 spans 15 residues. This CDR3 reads CASSPQGVTGNTIYF. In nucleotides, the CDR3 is TGTGCCAGCTCACCCCAGGGGGTAACTGGAAACACCATATATTTT.